A selection of T cell receptor beta chains follows, all from one sample in a study of blood T cell repertoires in COVID-19. Profiled with immunoSEQ multiplex PCR; TCRdb holds only in-frame clones, not every one. The sample yields about 370,000 clones, about 89% seen once. Input material: PBMCs or T cells enriched from blood (not recorded which). The receptors stem from a woman aged 40 to 50 who had been exposed to COVID-19. Each CDR3 is given with its conserved first and last residue. A D gene is named only where the DNA matches it firmly. Clone size is shown for a subset of rows, as once, few, many or a class of expanded clone.

j_gene: TRBJ1-1; v_gene: TRBV15; d_gene: -; len: 15; abundance: -; CDR3aa: CATSRGGGMHTEAFF; CDR3nt: TGTGCCACCAGCAGAGGCGGTGGAATGCACACTGAAGCTTTCTTT
j_gene: TRBJ1-1; v_gene: TRBV6-5; d_gene: -; len: 11; abundance: -; CDR3aa: CASSQKKEAFF; CDR3nt: TGTGCCAGCAGCCAAAAAAAGGAGGCTTTCTTT
j_gene: TRBJ1-1; v_gene: TRBV19; d_gene: -; len: 15; abundance: once; CDR3aa: CASSIDGTRGTEAFF; CDR3nt: TGTGCCAGTAGTATAGATGGGACACGAGGCACTGAAGCTTTCTTT
j_gene: TRBJ1-3; v_gene: TRBV2; d_gene: -; len: 15; abundance: -; CDR3aa: CASSEGTLSGNTIYF; CDR3nt: TGTGCCAGCAGTGAAGGGACTCTTTCTGGAAACACCATATATTTT
j_gene: TRBJ2-1; v_gene: TRBV9; d_gene: TRBD2; len: 18; abundance: -; CDR3aa: CASSVGVRAGGHDNEQFF; CDR3nt: TGTGCCAGCAGCGTAGGAGTCAGGGCGGGGGGGCACGACAATGAGCAGTTCTTC
j_gene: TRBJ1-6; v_gene: TRBV11-2; d_gene: -; len: 16; abundance: -; CDR3aa: CASSVNRLRYNSPLHF; CDR3nt: TGTGCCAGCAGCGTTAACAGATTAAGATATAATTCACCCCTCCACTTT
j_gene: TRBJ1-6; v_gene: TRBV5-1; d_gene: -; len: 15; abundance: -; CDR3aa: CASSLERGGNSPLHF; CDR3nt: TGCGCCAGCAGCTTGGAAAGGGGTGGTAATTCACCCCTCCACTTT
j_gene: TRBJ2-7; v_gene: TRBV5-1; d_gene: TRBD1; len: 13; abundance: -; CDR3aa: CASKTGGDYEQYF; CDR3nt: TGCGCCAGCAAGACAGGGGGCGACTACGAGCAGTACTTC
j_gene: TRBJ1-1; v_gene: TRBV19; d_gene: TRBD1; len: 12; abundance: few; CDR3aa: CAVGAAGGTAFF; CDR3nt: TGTGCAGTAGGAGCCGCAGGGGGCACAGCTTTCTTT
j_gene: TRBJ2-5; v_gene: TRBV18; d_gene: -; len: 13; abundance: -; CDR3aa: CASSPEVLETQYF; CDR3nt: TGTGCCAGCTCACCTGAGGTCCTCGAGACCCAGTACTTC
j_gene: TRBJ2-1; v_gene: TRBV5-1; d_gene: TRBD2; len: 15; abundance: -; CDR3aa: CASKVASGVRDEQFF; CDR3nt: TGCGCCAGCAAGGTAGCTAGCGGGGTCAGAGATGAGCAGTTCTTC
j_gene: TRBJ2-1; v_gene: TRBV7-2; d_gene: TRBD2; len: 14; abundance: -; CDR3aa: CASLRLAEPNEQFF; CDR3nt: TGTGCCAGCCTACGACTAGCGGAGCCCAATGAGCAGTTCTTC
j_gene: TRBJ1-3; v_gene: TRBV10-3; d_gene: -; len: 14; abundance: -; CDR3aa: CAIKESISGNTIYF; CDR3nt: TGTGCCATCAAAGAGAGCATCTCTGGAAACACCATATATTTT
j_gene: TRBJ2-7; v_gene: TRBV4-3; d_gene: TRBD2; len: 18; abundance: -; CDR3aa: CASSQDPRGLAGWDEQYF; CDR3nt: TGCGCCAGCAGCCAAGACCCCCGCGGACTAGCGGGATGGGACGAGCAGTACTTC
j_gene: TRBJ1-1; v_gene: TRBV3-1/TRBV3-2; d_gene: -; len: 12; abundance: -; CDR3aa: CASSQETAEAFF; CDR3nt: TGTGCCAGCAGCCAAGAGACTGCCGAAGCTTTCTTT
j_gene: TRBJ2-1; v_gene: TRBV4-3; d_gene: TRBD1; len: 16; abundance: -; CDR3aa: CASSQENRQGHNEQFF; CDR3nt: TGCGCCAGCAGCCAAGAGAATCGACAGGGCCACAATGAGCAGTTCTTC
j_gene: TRBJ1-4; v_gene: TRBV12-5; d_gene: -; len: 17; abundance: -; CDR3aa: CASGFIPDGRSREKLFF; CDR3nt: TGTGCTAGTGGTTTCATACCCGATGGGAGATCACGTGAAAAACTGTTTTTT
j_gene: TRBJ2-3; v_gene: TRBV19; d_gene: TRBD1; len: 16; abundance: -; CDR3aa: CASSLGNRGRGDTQYF; CDR3nt: TGTGCCAGTAGTCTAGGGAACAGGGGGCGAGGAGATACGCAGTATTTT
j_gene: TRBJ2-7; v_gene: TRBV7-3; d_gene: TRBD2; len: 15; abundance: once; CDR3aa: CASSPQASGVGEQYF; CDR3nt: TGTGCCAGCAGCCCCCAAGCTAGCGGGGTAGGGGAGCAGTACTTC
j_gene: TRBJ2-3; v_gene: TRBV5-1; d_gene: TRBD1; len: 15; abundance: -; CDR3aa: CASSTDRVRTDTQYF; CDR3nt: TGCGCCAGCAGCACTGACAGGGTTCGGACAGATACGCAGTATTTT
j_gene: TRBJ1-6; v_gene: TRBV7-9; d_gene: TRBD1; len: 16; abundance: once; CDR3aa: CASSPGRGEGNSPLHF; CDR3nt: TGTGCCAGCAGCCCGGGCAGGGGGGAAGGTAATTCACCCCTCCACTTT
j_gene: TRBJ2-1; v_gene: TRBV6-2/TRBV6-3; d_gene: -; len: 17; abundance: -; CDR3aa: CASSAWGGHFSYNEQFF; CDR3nt: TGTGCCAGCAGCGCCTGGGGCGGACATTTCTCCTACAATGAGCAGTTCTTC
j_gene: TRBJ2-7; v_gene: TRBV11-3; d_gene: -; len: 15; abundance: -; CDR3aa: CASSFRSGESYEQYF; CDR3nt: TGTGCCAGCAGCTTCCGGTCCGGGGAGTCCTACGAGCAGTACTTC
j_gene: TRBJ2-3; v_gene: TRBV3-1/TRBV3-2; d_gene: -; len: 14; abundance: few; CDR3aa: CASSRAVSTDTQYF; CDR3nt: TGTGCCAGCAGCCGGGCTGTTAGCACAGATACGCAGTATTTT
j_gene: TRBJ2-1; v_gene: TRBV6-2/TRBV6-3; d_gene: TRBD2; len: 15; abundance: -; CDR3aa: CASSYTGDYYNEQFF; CDR3nt: TGTGCCAGCAGTTACACCGGGGACTATTACAATGAGCAGTTCTTC
j_gene: TRBJ1-5; v_gene: TRBV7-9; d_gene: TRBD1; len: 13; abundance: -; CDR3aa: CASSLAQGSPQHF; CDR3nt: TGTGCCAGCAGCTTAGCACAGGGGTCGCCCCAGCATTTT
j_gene: TRBJ1-6; v_gene: TRBV27; d_gene: TRBD1; len: 16; abundance: -; CDR3aa: CASSLDRVDYNSPLHF; CDR3nt: TGTGCCAGCAGTCTCGACAGGGTCGACTATAATTCACCCCTCCACTTT
j_gene: TRBJ2-1; v_gene: TRBV12-3/TRBV12-4; d_gene: -; len: 12; abundance: many; CDR3aa: CASSFSLNEQFF; CDR3nt: TGTGCCAGCAGTTTTTCCCTCAATGAGCAGTTCTTC
j_gene: TRBJ2-1; v_gene: TRBV3-1/TRBV3-2; d_gene: TRBD2; len: 12; abundance: -; CDR3aa: CASSQDSGGKFF; CDR3nt: TGTGCCAGCAGCCAAGATAGCGGGGGCAAGTTCTTC
j_gene: TRBJ1-2; v_gene: TRBV4-3; d_gene: -; len: 15; abundance: -; CDR3aa: CASSQDYNSFYGYTF; CDR3nt: TGCGCCAGCAGCCAAGATTATAACAGTTTCTATGGCTACACCTTC
j_gene: TRBJ1-1; v_gene: TRBV7-2; d_gene: -; len: 14; abundance: few; CDR3aa: CASSPRSMNTEAFF; CDR3nt: TGTGCCAGCAGCCCCAGGTCTATGAACACTGAAGCTTTCTTT
j_gene: TRBJ1-2; v_gene: TRBV24-1; d_gene: -; len: 15; abundance: -; CDR3aa: CATSGKFRGLSVYTF; CDR3nt: TGTGCCACCAGTGGTAAATTCAGGGGTTTGTCGGTCTACACCTTC
j_gene: TRBJ2-7; v_gene: TRBV7-2; d_gene: -; len: 15; abundance: -; CDR3aa: CASSLQSTTGYEQYF; CDR3nt: TGTGCCAGCAGCTTACAATCGACAACTGGATACGAGCAGTACTTC
j_gene: TRBJ1-2; v_gene: TRBV2; d_gene: -; len: 13; abundance: -; CDR3aa: CASRNNRAYGYTF; CDR3nt: TGTGCCAGCAGGAATAACAGGGCTTATGGCTACACCTTC
j_gene: TRBJ2-7; v_gene: TRBV6-2/TRBV6-3; d_gene: -; len: 14; abundance: once; CDR3aa: CASSYSRLADEQYF; CDR3nt: TGTGCCAGCAGTTACTCGAGGTTAGCAGACGAGCAGTACTTC
j_gene: TRBJ1-4; v_gene: TRBV6-2/TRBV6-3; d_gene: TRBD1; len: 16; abundance: -; CDR3aa: CASRPDRGPTNEKLFF; CDR3nt: TGTGCCAGCAGACCTGACAGGGGGCCGACTAATGAAAAACTGTTTTTT
j_gene: TRBJ1-6; v_gene: TRBV5-6; d_gene: TRBD1; len: 15; abundance: -; CDR3aa: CASSLDTGGRSPLHF; CDR3nt: TGTGCCAGCAGCTTGGATACAGGGGGGCGTTCACCCCTCCACTTT
j_gene: TRBJ2-5; v_gene: TRBV12-3/TRBV12-4; d_gene: TRBD2; len: 13; abundance: many; CDR3aa: CASSLSGVETQYF; CDR3nt: TGTGCCAGCAGTCTCAGCGGGGTGGAGACCCAGTACTTC
j_gene: TRBJ2-6; v_gene: TRBV5-4; d_gene: -; len: 16; abundance: once; CDR3aa: CASSQGGRSGANVLTF; CDR3nt: TGTGCCAGCAGCCAGGGGGGTCGCTCTGGGGCCAACGTCCTGACTTTC
j_gene: TRBJ1-3; v_gene: TRBV12-3/TRBV12-4; d_gene: -; len: 12; abundance: -; CDR3aa: CASSFLYNTIYF; CDR3nt: TGTGCCAGCAGTTTTTTGTATAACACCATATATTTT
j_gene: TRBJ2-3; v_gene: TRBV27; d_gene: -; len: 14; abundance: -; CDR3aa: CASSSSRVTDTQYF; CDR3nt: TGTGCCAGCAGTTCATCTCGGGTCACAGATACGCAGTATTTT
j_gene: TRBJ2-1; v_gene: TRBV19; d_gene: TRBD2; len: 15; abundance: -; CDR3aa: CASSLEGLARNEQFF; CDR3nt: TGTGCCAGTAGCCTGGAGGGACTAGCGCGGAATGAGCAGTTCTTC
j_gene: TRBJ2-2; v_gene: TRBV3-1/TRBV3-2; d_gene: TRBD2; len: 14; abundance: -; CDR3aa: CASSQVAGVGELFF; CDR3nt: TGTGCCAGCAGCCAAGTTGCGGGAGTAGGGGAGCTGTTTTTT
j_gene: TRBJ2-1; v_gene: TRBV7-2; d_gene: TRBD2; len: 14; abundance: -; CDR3aa: CASSPSGRKSEQFF; CDR3nt: TGTGCCAGCAGCCCTAGCGGGAGAAAGTCCGAGCAGTTCTTC
j_gene: TRBJ1-1; v_gene: TRBV14; d_gene: -; len: 16; abundance: -; CDR3aa: CASSQGGWGGSTEAFF; CDR3nt: TGTGCCAGCAGCCAAGGAGGATGGGGGGGGAGCACTGAAGCTTTCTTT
j_gene: TRBJ2-1; v_gene: TRBV7-8; d_gene: TRBD2; len: 18; abundance: once; CDR3aa: CASSFRTSGGALRNEQFF; CDR3nt: TGTGCCAGCAGCTTTAGGACTAGCGGGGGGGCGCTCCGCAATGAGCAGTTCTTC
j_gene: TRBJ1-5; v_gene: TRBV27; d_gene: -; len: 14; abundance: once; CDR3aa: CASSPGYSNQPQHF; CDR3nt: TGTGCCAGCAGTCCAGGGTATAGCAATCAGCCCCAGCATTTT
j_gene: TRBJ2-2; v_gene: TRBV5-1; d_gene: -; len: 15; abundance: -; CDR3aa: CASSLAGLNTGELFF; CDR3nt: TGCGCCAGCAGCTTGGCCGGTTTGAACACCGGGGAGCTGTTTTTT
j_gene: TRBJ1-2; v_gene: TRBV3-1/TRBV3-2; d_gene: TRBD1; len: 16; abundance: -; CDR3aa: CASSQDPQGANYGYTF; CDR3nt: TGTGCCAGCAGCCAAGATCCCCAGGGGGCGAACTATGGCTACACCTTC
j_gene: TRBJ1-1; v_gene: TRBV9; d_gene: -; len: 13; abundance: -; CDR3aa: CASSLVGGTEAFF; CDR3nt: TGTGCCAGCAGCCTGGTGGGGGGGACTGAAGCTTTCTTT
j_gene: TRBJ2-1; v_gene: TRBV30; d_gene: TRBD2; len: 13; abundance: -; CDR3aa: CAWSVQTSGTQFF; CDR3nt: TGTGCCTGGAGTGTACAAACTAGCGGGACGCAGTTCTTC
j_gene: TRBJ2-1; v_gene: TRBV30; d_gene: -; len: 15; abundance: -; CDR3aa: CAWGRQGGGHNEQFF; CDR3nt: TGTGCCTGGGGGCGACAGGGCGGAGGGCACAATGAGCAGTTCTTC
j_gene: TRBJ1-1; v_gene: TRBV10-3; d_gene: TRBD1; len: 14; abundance: -; CDR3aa: CAISERQGNTEAFF; CDR3nt: TGTGCCATCAGTGAGCGACAGGGGAACACTGAAGCTTTCTTT
j_gene: TRBJ1-1; v_gene: TRBV19; d_gene: TRBD1; len: 17; abundance: few; CDR3aa: CASKRQGARGRNTEAFF; CDR3nt: TGTGCCAGTAAGAGACAGGGGGCTCGAGGGCGGAACACTGAAGCTTTCTTT
j_gene: TRBJ1-2; v_gene: TRBV5-6; d_gene: -; len: 16; abundance: -; CDR3aa: CASSLARDTSFYGYTF; CDR3nt: TGTGCCAGCAGCTTGGCCAGGGACACCTCCTTCTATGGCTACACCTTC
j_gene: TRBJ1-4; v_gene: TRBV6-5; d_gene: -; len: 15; abundance: -; CDR3aa: CASSRHGGLKEKLFF; CDR3nt: TGTGCCAGCAGTCGCCACGGGGGGCTGAAAGAAAAACTGTTTTTT